These 17 T cell receptor beta chains came from one sample sequenced in a study of shared clonotypes between healthy human individuals. The method was immunoSEQ multiplex PCR; TCRdb's version includes in-frame clones alone and lacks a portion of them. The table lists about 2.4 million clones, under 95% of them singletons, with approximately 0.37% in the top ten. The specimen was naive CD4+ T cells from PBMCs. Regarding subset: CD45RA+ positively selected. The receptors here all came from a man aged 18 to 29 in good health. Some clones in this sample may be carry-over from other donors' samples.

The V gene is TRBV9, the J gene TRBJ2-1; 7 nucleotides agree with TRBD2. The CDR3 spans 14 residues. The ends lost 3 bases at V and 12 bases at J; junction bases unmatched: 12. Germline CDR1 SGDLS, CDR2 YYNGEE. CDR3 amino acids: CASSAGLVGVRQFF. The DNA for the CDR3 is TGTGCCAGCAGCGCAGGACTAGTTGGGGTTCGGCAGTTCTTC.

V gene TRBV10-1 combines with J gene TRBJ2-1; D is perhaps TRBD1 or TRBD2 (6 bases each). Trimming removed 3 bases from V and 13 bases from J, with 13 bases in between. This CDR3 region has 12 residues. CDR1 is WNHNN, CDR2 SYGVQD, per germline (reference sequence). The CDR3 sequence: CASSDPQGTQFF. The CDR3 DNA reads TGCGCCAGCAGTGACCCTCAGGGGACTCAGTTCTTC.

The V call is TRBV9, the J call TRBJ2-3; 10 bases agree with TRBD1. The CDR3 is made up of 18 amino acids. Per germline, CDR1 SGDLS and CDR2 YYNGEE. The ends lost 1 base at V and 4 bases at J; junction bases unmatched: 12. This chain's CDR3 is CASSVNYRGTGVPDTQYF. The CDR3 DNA reads as TGTGCCAGCAGCGTAAATTACCGGGGGACAGGGGTCCCAGATACGCAGTATTTT.

V gene TRBV5-1 combines with J gene TRBJ1-2; 9 nucleotides line up with TRBD1. CDR1 is SGHRS and CDR2 is YFSETQ in the germline V gene. V was pared by 1 base and J by 3 bases, with 1 base of the junction left unmatched. The length of the CDR3 is 14 residues. CDR3 sequence (DNA): TGCGCCAGCAGCTTGAGGACAGGGGACTATGGCTACACCTTC. The encoded protein is CASSLRTGDYGYTF.

This rearrangement joins TRBV4-1 to TRBJ2-1; 14 bases align to TRBD2. Losses at the gene ends were 4 bases for V and 1 base for J; bases not matched to a gene: 6. This CDR3 region has 18 residues. Per germline, CDR1 MGHRA and CDR2 YSYEKL. The CDR3 loop is CASSRRGTSGSSYNEQFF. The CDR3 DNA is TGCGCCAGCAGCCGTCGCGGGACTAGCGGGAGTTCCTACAATGAGCAGTTCTTC.

The rearrangement links TRBV27 to TRBJ1-5; D call uncertain. Germline V gives CDR1 MNHEY, CDR2 SMNVEV (reference sequence). The V and J ends lost 4 bases and 5 bases respectively, with 6 bases between them. This CDR3 is built from 12 residues. CDR3 nucleotide sequence: TGTGCCAGCAGTTCCCAGGATCAGCCCCAGCATTTT. Translation gives CASSSQDQPQHF.

The chain combines TRBV7-2 with TRBJ2-2; 11 bases agree with TRBD2. The CDR3 extends over 15 amino acids. Looked up from germline, CDR1 is SGHTA and CDR2 is FQGNSA. The J segment lost 5 bases and the V segment lost 4 bases, leaving 3 bases of the junction unmatched. As DNA, the CDR3 is TGTGCCAGCAGCTCTAGCGGGAGGCGGACCGGGGAGCTGTTTTTT. This sequence encodes CASSSSGRRTGELFF.

This chain connects TRBV6-6 to TRBJ1-1; D not resolved. CDR3 size: 12 residues. Per the germline V gene, CDR1 is MNHNY and CDR2 is SVGAGI (reference sequence). V was pared by 7 bases and J by 11 bases, with 17 bases between. This CDR3 reads CASISATARAFF. CDR3 DNA sequence: TGTGCCAGCATTTCGGCCACAGCGAGGGCTTTCTTT.

CDR3 sequence: CSVREGQGLYGANVLTF. The CDR3 DNA follows: TGCAGCGTGAGGGAAGGACAGGGCCTCTATGGGGCCAACGTCCTGACTTTC. V is TRBV29-1 and J is TRBJ2-6; 8 bases match TRBD1. The CDR3 contains 17 residues. Germline V CDR1 and CDR2: SQVTM, ANQGSEA. V shed 6 bases, J shed 3 bases, and the junction held 13 bases outside the gene matches.

This clone was recorded once. V and J are TRBV28 and TRBJ2-1, with D hard to call. The CDR3 runs 12 residues. V was clipped by 8 bases and J by 0 bases, with 5 bases between them. The germline V gene has CDR1 MDHEN and CDR2 SYDVKM. For the CDR3, the DNA is TGTGCCAGCTACGGCTCCTACAATGAGCAGTTCTTC. This sequence encodes CASYGSYNEQFF.

The V call is TRBV11-2, the J call TRBJ1-1; tentatively, D is TRBD1 (6 bases). Deletions cut 2 bases from V and 4 bases from J, with 17 bases between. The CDR3 loop spans 16 amino acids. Germline V gene data show CDR1 as SGHAT and CDR2 as FQNNGV. The CDR3 loop reads CASSLQQGRLGTEAFF. For the CDR3, the DNA is TGTGCCAGCAGCTTACAACAGGGAAGGCTTGGCACTGAAGCTTTCTTT.

With regard to this clone: Distinct nucleotide sequences in the sample also encode this CDR3. V is TRBV9 and J is TRBJ1-2, with D possibly TRBD1 on 6 matching bases. Germline V gives CDR1 SGDLS, CDR2 YYNGEE. The CDR3 runs 13 residues. Deletions cut 3 bases from V and 4 bases from J, with 10 bases between. CDR3: CASSAQGGYGYTF. The CDR3, as DNA: TGTGCCAGCAGCGCACAGGGTGGCTATGGCTACACCTTC.

The chain employs TRBV9 and TRBJ2-7; D perhaps matches TRBD2 (5 bases). Trimming shortened V by 0 bases and J by 11 bases, and 9 bases separated the two germline ends. The CDR3 is 11 residues long. From germline, CDR1 is SGDLS and CDR2 YYNGEE. The CDR3 loop reads CASSVDGVKYF. CDR3 bases: TGTGCCAGCAGCGTAGACGGGGTTAAGTACTTC.

This chain links TRBV11-2 with TRBJ1-1; maybe TRBD1 (6 bases). CDR1 is SGHAT and CDR2 is FQNNGV in the germline V gene. With 1 base removed from V and 11 bases from J, the gap between germline ends came to 11 bases. The CDR3 covers 12 residues. The CDR3 here is CASSLAGVEAFF. The CDR3 DNA sequence: TGTGCCAGCAGCTTAGCAGGGGTTGAGGCTTTCTTT.

The V call is TRBV6-1, the J call TRBJ2-2; D remains unclear. Trimming stripped 1 base from V and 1 base from J, with 10 bases between. CDR1 and CDR2 from the germline V gene are MNHNS and SASEGT. The CDR3 has 16 amino acids. The CDR3 nucleotides read TGTGCCAGCAGTGAAGAGGCCAGGATGAACACCGGGGAGCTGTTTTTT. Protein sequence: CASSEEARMNTGELFF.

The V call is TRBV7-6, the J call TRBJ2-3; D is unclear. Trimming cost V 5 bases and J 2 bases, with 20 bases left between them. In germline, CDR1 is SGHVS, CDR2 FNYEAQ. The length of the CDR3 is 17 residues. This CDR3 reads CASSPNALSRNTDTQYF. In nucleotides, the CDR3 is TGTGCCAGCAGCCCAAACGCATTGTCGAGGAACACAGATACGCAGTATTTT.

A remark on this clone: This CDR3 is also generated by other DNA sequences in the sample. The chain carries TRBV7-2 and TRBJ1-2; D is undetermined. The CDR3 contains 13 residues. V lost 5 bases, J lost 2 bases, and 9 bases lay in between. Germline V gene lookup returns CDR1 SGHTA and CDR2 FQGNSA. The CDR3, as DNA: TGTGCCAGCAGCCCGGATAGGAACTATGGCTACACCTTC. It specifies CASSPDRNYGYTF.